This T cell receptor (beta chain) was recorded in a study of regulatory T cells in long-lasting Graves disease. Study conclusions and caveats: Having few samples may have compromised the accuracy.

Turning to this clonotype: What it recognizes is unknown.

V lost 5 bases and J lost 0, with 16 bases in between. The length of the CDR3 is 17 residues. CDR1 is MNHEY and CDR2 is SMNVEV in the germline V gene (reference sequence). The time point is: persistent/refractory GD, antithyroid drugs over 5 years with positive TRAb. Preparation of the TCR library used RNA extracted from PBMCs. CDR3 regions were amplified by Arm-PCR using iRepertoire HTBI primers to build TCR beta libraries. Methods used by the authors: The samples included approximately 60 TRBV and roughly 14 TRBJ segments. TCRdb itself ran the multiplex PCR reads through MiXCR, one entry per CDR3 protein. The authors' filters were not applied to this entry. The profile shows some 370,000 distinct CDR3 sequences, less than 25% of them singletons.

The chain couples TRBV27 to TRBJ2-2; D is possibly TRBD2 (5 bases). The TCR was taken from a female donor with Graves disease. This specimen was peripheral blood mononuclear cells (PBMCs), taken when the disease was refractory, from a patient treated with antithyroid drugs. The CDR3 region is CASSGERRVSNTGELFF. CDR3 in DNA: TGTGCCAGCAGTGGGGAGCGGAGAGTATCGAACACCGGGGAGCTGTTTTTT.